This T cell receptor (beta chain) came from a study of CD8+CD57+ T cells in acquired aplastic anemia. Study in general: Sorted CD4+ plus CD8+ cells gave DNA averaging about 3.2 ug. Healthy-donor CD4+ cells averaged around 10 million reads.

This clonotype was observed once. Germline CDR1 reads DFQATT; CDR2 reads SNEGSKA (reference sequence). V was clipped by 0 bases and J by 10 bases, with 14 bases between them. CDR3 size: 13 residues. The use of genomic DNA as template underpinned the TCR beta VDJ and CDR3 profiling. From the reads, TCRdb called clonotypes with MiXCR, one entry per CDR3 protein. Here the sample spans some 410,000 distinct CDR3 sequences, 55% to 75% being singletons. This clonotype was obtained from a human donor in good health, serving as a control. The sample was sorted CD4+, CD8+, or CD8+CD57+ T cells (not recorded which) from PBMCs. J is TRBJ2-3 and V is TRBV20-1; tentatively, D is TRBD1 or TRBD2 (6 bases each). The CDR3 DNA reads TGCAGTGCTAGAGAAGGGGGGTGCGATTCGCAGTATTTT. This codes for CSAREGGCDSQYF.